This is a list of T cell receptor beta chains from one sample in a study of cytomegalovirus exposure and HLA in healthy donors. Using immunoSEQ multiplex PCR, the repertoire was profiled, and TCRdb retains in-frame clones only, with some absent. The sample lists 150,000 to 200,000 clones, approximately 71% occurring once. The material sequenced was PBMCs. These receptor sequences come from a girl aged 10 to 17 in good health and CMV-seronegative. Each CDR3 is given with its conserved first and last residue. The D gene is left open where the match is weak. Size is stated for part of the rows, as once, few or many counts, or as a class when the clone is expanded.

j_call	clone_size	v_call	d_call	cdr3_nt	cdr3_aa
TRBJ2-1	.	TRBV19	TRBD2	TGTGCCAGTAGTAAGGACGGACTAGCGGGGGGGCAGCATGAGCAGTTCTTC	CASSKDGLAGGQHEQFF
TRBJ2-4	.	TRBV2	TRBD2	TGTGCCAGCATTGGTGCTCCGGGACTAGCGGGACAACTAGCCAAAAACATTCAGTACTTC	CASIGAPGLAGQLAKNIQYF
TRBJ1-2	.	TRBV2	.	TGTGCCAGCAGTTCTGAGCTGTTGGTCTATGGCTACACCTTC	CASSSELLVYGYTF
TRBJ1-4	.	TRBV10-3	TRBD1	TGTGCCATCAGCGCACAGTATAGACAGGGTGGGGAAAAACTGTTTTTT	CAISAQYRQGGEKLFF
TRBJ2-7	.	TRBV28	.	TGTGCCAGCAGTTCCCGCGGGACGACCTACTACGAGCAGTACTTC	CASSSRGTTYYEQYF
TRBJ1-1	.	TRBV5-8	.	TGTGCCAGCAGCTTGAGGAGGAACACTGAAGCTTTCTTT	CASSLRRNTEAFF
TRBJ1-6	.	TRBV6-6	.	TGTGCCAGCACAATAACGGGGAGGGATTCACCCCTCCACTTT	CASTITGRDSPLHF
TRBJ2-5	.	TRBV5-1	TRBD1	TGCGCCAGCAGCCCCGGAGGGACAGGGGGCGAAGAGACCCAGTACTTC	CASSPGGTGGEETQYF
TRBJ1-4	.	TRBV7-2	.	TGTGCCAGCAGCTTCAGGAGGGGCCGTGAAAAACTGTTTTTT	CASSFRRGREKLFF
TRBJ1-4	.	TRBV14	TRBD1	TGTGCCAGCAGCCAAGAAGGGACAGGGAAAAAGGAAAAACTGTTTTTT	CASSQEGTGKKEKLFF
TRBJ1-1	.	TRBV19	.	TGTGCCAGTAGTTTACCGGGAGCCACTGAAGCTTTCTTT	CASSLPGATEAFF
TRBJ2-7	.	TRBV5-1	.	TGCGCCAGCAGCCCGAGACAGGCTTCCGAGCAGTACTTC	CASSPRQASEQYF
TRBJ2-5	.	TRBV10-3	.	TGTGCCATCAGTGAAGTTCGGAGCGGTCCTGAGACCCAGTACTTC	CAISEVRSGPETQYF
TRBJ1-3	few	TRBV2	TRBD1	TGTGCCAGCAGTGTAAAGCACTCTGGACAGGCGAGTCTTGGAAACACCATATATTTT	CASSVKHSGQASLGNTIYF
TRBJ2-1	.	TRBV5-4	TRBD1	TGTGCCAGCAGACCCCTCGGGACAGGTTCCTACAATGAGCAGTTCTTC	CASRPLGTGSYNEQFF
TRBJ2-7	.	TRBV2	TRBD2	TGTGCCAGCAGTGGCCTACTAGCGGGGGGCTACGAGCAGTACTTC	CASSGLLAGGYEQYF
TRBJ2-5	.	TRBV5-1	TRBD1	TGCGCCAGCAGCGCAGGACAGGGGATCCAATTAGCCCAGTACTTC	CASSAGQGIQLAQYF
TRBJ2-5	.	TRBV7-7	TRBD2	TGTGCTAGCAGCTTAGGACTAGGGCAAGAGACCCAGTACTTC	CASSLGLGQETQYF
TRBJ1-2	.	TRBV29-1	.	TGCAGCGGGGACATCGCGAACTATGGCTACACCTTC	CSGDIANYGYTF
TRBJ1-5	.	TRBV18	.	TGTGCCAGCTCGCCCCTAGATAGCAATCAGCCCCAGCATTTT	CASSPLDSNQPQHF
TRBJ1-1	.	TRBV5-4	.	TGTGCCAGCAGCTTGGGGGGCAGCATGAACACTGAAGCTTTCTTT	CASSLGGSMNTEAFF
TRBJ2-7	.	TRBV15	TRBD2	TGTGCCACCAGCCGGAAGACTAGCGGGGTGCGCGGCCACGAGCAGTACTTC	CATSRKTSGVRGHEQYF
TRBJ1-2	few	TRBV2	.	TGTGCCAGCGGTGCGAGTACCTCTAACTATGGCTACACCTTC	CASGASTSNYGYTF
TRBJ2-7	few	TRBV29-1	.	TGCAGCGTTGACGGCGGGGCAAGCTCCTACGAGCAGTACTTC	CSVDGGASSYEQYF
TRBJ1-2	.	TRBV6-5	TRBD1	TGTGCCAGCAGCTGGGACAGGGACTATGGCTACACCTTC	CASSWDRDYGYTF
TRBJ1-6	.	TRBV7-8	TRBD1	TGTGCCAGCAGCCCGGGACAGGGGGCTTTTTCACCCCTCCACTTT	CASSPGQGAFSPLHF
TRBJ2-7	.	TRBV10-2	.	TGCGCCACCTTCGAGCAGTACTTC	CATFEQYF
TRBJ1-1	.	TRBV7-3	.	TGTGCCAGCAGCCCACGGGGGGGCTCCGGGACCGCTTTCTTT	CASSPRGGSGTAFF
TRBJ1-2	few	TRBV6-1	.	TGTGCCTTAGGGACACCGATTAACTATGGCTACACCTTC	CALGTPINYGYTF
TRBJ1-4	.	TRBV10-3	.	TGTGCCATCAAGGAGGGGCAAACAACTAATGAAAAACTGTTTTTT	CAIKEGQTTNEKLFF
TRBJ1-1	once	TRBV21-1	.	TGTGCCAGCCCCGCCAGGATGAGTGAAGCTTTCTTT	CASPARMSEAFF
TRBJ1-1	.	TRBV4-1	.	TGCGCCAGCAGCCTTGGCCGTAGCACTATCTCGGAAGCTTTCTTT	CASSLGRSTISEAFF
TRBJ1-4	.	TRBV4-1	.	TGCGCCAGCAGCCAAGAGTATCGTATTACTCATGAAAAACTGTTTTTT	CASSQEYRITHEKLFF
TRBJ1-1	.	TRBV18	TRBD1	TGTGCCAGCTCACCACCATCGGACAGGGGGGGGCCAGGGGCTTTCTTT	CASSPPSDRGGPGAFF
TRBJ2-5	once	TRBV30	.	TGTGCCTGGAGGGCCCAGGCATATCAAGAGACCCAGTACTTC	CAWRAQAYQETQYF
TRBJ1-5	.	TRBV7-8	.	TGTGCCAGCAGCCATTCACGCGGCGATCAGCCCCAGCATTTT	CASSHSRGDQPQHF
TRBJ1-5	.	TRBV5-1	TRBD1	TGCGCCAGCAGCTTGGCCCCTAGGGACAGATATAGCAATCAGCCCCAGCATTTT	CASSLAPRDRYSNQPQHF
TRBJ1-4	.	TRBV7-9	.	TGTGCCAGCAGTTCACAGGGTCCGTCAGGGAAACTGTTTTTT	CASSSQGPSGKLFF
TRBJ1-4	.	TRBV6-6	.	TGTGCCAGCAGTTCCCCCGCGGGTAGGGTGGGAGAAAAACTGTTTTTT	CASSSPAGRVGEKLFF
TRBJ2-7	.	TRBV2	.	TGTGCCAGCATCCGGCAGGGCGAGCAGTACTTC	CASIRQGEQYF
TRBJ1-4	.	TRBV7-9	.	TGTGCCAGCAGCTTACATGTTGGGGCAGAGGAAAAACTGTTTTTT	CASSLHVGAEEKLFF
TRBJ1-2	.	TRBV2	TRBD1	TGTGCCAGCAAGGAGGGGGCTGGGGGCTACACCTTC	CASKEGAGGYTF
TRBJ2-7	.	TRBV4-1	TRBD2	TGCGCCAGCAGCCAAGGATTTATAGCGGGGGGGAAACTGCAGCAGTACTTC	CASSQGFIAGGKLQQYF
TRBJ2-3	.	TRBV5-1	TRBD1	TGCGCCAGCAGCTGGGGGACAGTTTTGTCAGATACGCAGTATTTT	CASSWGTVLSDTQYF
TRBJ2-1	.	TRBV5-6	TRBD1	TGTGCCAGCAGCTTGGCGGGGACAGGGGGCTACAATGAGCAGTTCTTC	CASSLAGTGGYNEQFF
TRBJ1-1	.	TRBV11-2	.	TGTGCCAGCAGCTCAACAGGGCCGGGCACTGAAGCTTTCTTT	CASSSTGPGTEAFF
TRBJ2-7	few	TRBV18	.	TGTGCCAGCTCACCACCGTTCGGGGAAAAGGAGTACTTC	CASSPPFGEKEYF
TRBJ1-1	few	TRBV25-1	.	TGTGCCAGCAGTGGATCCACACAGGGTGGTGAAGCTTTCTTT	CASSGSTQGGEAFF
TRBJ1-2	.	TRBV5-4	TRBD1	TGTGCCAGCAGCCACCTACAGGGGGTGGATGGCTACACCTTC	CASSHLQGVDGYTF